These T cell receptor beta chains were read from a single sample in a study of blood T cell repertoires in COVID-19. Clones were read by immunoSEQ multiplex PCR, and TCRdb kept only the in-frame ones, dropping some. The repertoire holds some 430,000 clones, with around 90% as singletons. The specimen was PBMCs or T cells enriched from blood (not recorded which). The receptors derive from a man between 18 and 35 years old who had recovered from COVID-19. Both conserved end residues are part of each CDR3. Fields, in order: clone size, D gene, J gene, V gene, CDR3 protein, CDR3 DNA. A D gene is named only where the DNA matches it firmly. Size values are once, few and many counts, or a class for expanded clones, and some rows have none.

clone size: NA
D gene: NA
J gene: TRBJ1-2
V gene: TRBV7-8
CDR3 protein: CASSLVDRPNYGYTF
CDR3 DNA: TGTGCCAGCAGCTTAGTTGACAGGCCAAACTATGGCTACACCTTC

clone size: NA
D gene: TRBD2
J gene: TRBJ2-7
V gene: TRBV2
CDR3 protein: CARGRTSKYEQYF
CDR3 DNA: TGTGCCAGGGGACGGACTAGCAAGTACGAGCAGTACTTC

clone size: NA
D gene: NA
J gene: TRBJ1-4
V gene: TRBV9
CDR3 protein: CASSVSGGNEKLFF
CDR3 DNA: TGTGCCAGCAGCGTATCTGGAGGGAATGAAAAACTGTTTTTT

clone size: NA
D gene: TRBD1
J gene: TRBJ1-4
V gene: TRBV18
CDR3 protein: CASSGQGSEKLFF
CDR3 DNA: TGTGCCAGCTCTGGACAGGGTAGTGAAAAACTGTTTTTT

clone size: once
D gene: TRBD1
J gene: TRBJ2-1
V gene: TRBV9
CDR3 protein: CASSVAEGALNEQFF
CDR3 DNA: TGTGCCAGCAGCGTAGCAGAGGGGGCGCTCAATGAGCAGTTCTTC

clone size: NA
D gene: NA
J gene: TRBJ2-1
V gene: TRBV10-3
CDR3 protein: CAISESPGVKNEQFF
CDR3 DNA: TGTGCCATCAGTGAGTCCCCGGGAGTAAAGAATGAGCAGTTCTTC

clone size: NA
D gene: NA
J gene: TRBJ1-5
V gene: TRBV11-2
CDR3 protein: CASSLQGNQPQHF
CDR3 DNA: TGTGCCAGCAGCTTACAGGGAAATCAGCCCCAGCATTTT

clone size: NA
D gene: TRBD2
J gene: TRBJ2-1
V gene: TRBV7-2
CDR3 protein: CASSKAGGGYNEQFF
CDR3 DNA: TGTGCCAGCAGCAAAGCGGGAGGGGGCTACAATGAGCAGTTCTTC

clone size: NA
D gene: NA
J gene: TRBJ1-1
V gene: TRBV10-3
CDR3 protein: CASRDRLVNTEAFF
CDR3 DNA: TGTGCCAGTCGCGACAGGTTAGTGAACACTGAAGCTTTCTTT

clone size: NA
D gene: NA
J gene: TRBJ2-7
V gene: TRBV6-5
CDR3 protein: CAAGVGGEQYF
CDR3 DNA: TGTGCAGCCGGGGTCGGGGGCGAGCAGTACTTC

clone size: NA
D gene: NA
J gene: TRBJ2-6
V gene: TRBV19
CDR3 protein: CASMQGPGANVLTF
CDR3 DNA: TGTGCCAGTATGCAGGGGCCGGGGGCCAACGTCCTGACTTTC

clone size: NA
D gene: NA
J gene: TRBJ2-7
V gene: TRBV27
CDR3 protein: CASSSTMTLTYEQYF
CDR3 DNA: TGTGCCAGCAGTTCAACTATGACCCTTACCTACGAGCAGTACTTC

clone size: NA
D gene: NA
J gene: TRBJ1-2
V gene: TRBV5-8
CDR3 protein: CASSFTQGHGYTF
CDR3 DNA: TGTGCCAGCAGCTTCACACAGGGCCATGGCTACACCTTC

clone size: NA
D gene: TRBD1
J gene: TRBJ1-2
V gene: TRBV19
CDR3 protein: CASREQGHGYTF
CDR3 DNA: TGTGCCAGTAGAGAACAGGGGCATGGCTACACCTTC

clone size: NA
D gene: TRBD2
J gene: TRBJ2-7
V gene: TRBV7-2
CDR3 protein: CASSLVGGGPSYEQYF
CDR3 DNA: TGTGCCAGCAGCTTAGTTGGGGGAGGGCCCTCCTACGAGCAGTACTTC

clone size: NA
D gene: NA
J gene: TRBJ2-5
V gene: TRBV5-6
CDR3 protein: CASSSRGPDQETQYF
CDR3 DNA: TGTGCCAGCAGCTCGCGGGGGCCTGACCAAGAGACCCAGTACTTC

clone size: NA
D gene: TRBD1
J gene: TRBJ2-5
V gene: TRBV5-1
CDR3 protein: CASSLAWDREETQYF
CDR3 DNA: TGCGCCAGCAGCTTGGCCTGGGACAGGGAAGAGACCCAGTACTTC

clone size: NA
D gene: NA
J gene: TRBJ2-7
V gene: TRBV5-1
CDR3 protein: CASSLGRGLGEQYF
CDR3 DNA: TGCGCCAGCAGCTTGGGCAGGGGCTTAGGGGAGCAGTACTTC

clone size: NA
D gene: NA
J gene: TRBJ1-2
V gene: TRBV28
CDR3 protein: CASSNRAALSF
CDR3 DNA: TGTGCCAGCAGCAACAGGGCCGCGCTATCCTTC

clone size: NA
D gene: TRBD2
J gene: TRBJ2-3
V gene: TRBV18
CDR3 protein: CASSPQPTYASGRSDTQYF
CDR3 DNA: TGTGCCAGCTCACCCCAGCCCACATACGCTAGCGGGAGATCGGATACGCAGTATTTT

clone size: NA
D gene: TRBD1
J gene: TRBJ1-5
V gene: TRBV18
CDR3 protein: CASSLGYTGGSNQPQHF
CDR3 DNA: TGTGCCAGCTCACTCGGGTATACAGGGGGTAGCAATCAGCCCCAGCATTTT

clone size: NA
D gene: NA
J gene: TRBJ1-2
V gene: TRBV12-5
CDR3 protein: CASGLVQSAGGYTF
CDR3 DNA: TGTGCTAGTGGTTTGGTACAGTCCGCCGGTGGCTACACCTTC

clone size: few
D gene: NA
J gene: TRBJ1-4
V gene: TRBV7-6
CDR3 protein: CASSWARGEKLFF
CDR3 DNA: TGTGCCAGCAGCTGGGCTCGGGGGGAAAAACTGTTTTTT

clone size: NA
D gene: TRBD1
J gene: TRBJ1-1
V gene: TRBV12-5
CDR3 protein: CASGFFLDRQMNTEAFF
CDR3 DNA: TGTGCTAGTGGTTTCTTCTTGGACAGGCAAATGAACACTGAAGCTTTCTTT

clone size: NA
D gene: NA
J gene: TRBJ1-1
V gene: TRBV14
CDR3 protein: CASSLQENTEAFF
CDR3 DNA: TGTGCCAGCAGCCTACAGGAGAACACTGAAGCTTTCTTT

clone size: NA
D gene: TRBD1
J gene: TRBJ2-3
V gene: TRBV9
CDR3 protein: CASSGPVRGRSTDTQYF
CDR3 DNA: TGTGCCAGCAGCGGACCAGTCAGGGGGCGATCCACAGATACGCAGTATTTT